Each of the 3 T cell receptor beta chains below was sequenced from the same sample in a study of shared clonotypes between healthy human individuals. Assay used: immunoSEQ multiplex PCR; TCRdb lists only in-frame clones, some missing. The data hold approximately 2,200,000 clones, with 85% to 95% observed a single time. Naivety among CD8 cells was defined by CD45RO negativity and positive CCR7 selection, thereby excluding terminally differentiated effector memory CD45RA+ cells. The sequenced sample consisted of naive CD8+ T cells from PBMCs. The receptors originated from a man in his late teens or twenties in good health. Some clones in this sample may be carry-over from other donors' samples.

V usage is TRBV18 and J usage is TRBJ2-7; 14 nucleotides align to TRBD2. The V gene end was trimmed by 3 bases and the J gene end by 4 bases; junction bases not matched to a gene: 5. The germline CDR1 and CDR2 sequences are KGHSH and LQKENI. The CDR3 runs to 16 residues. The CDR3, as DNA: TGTGCCAGCTCACCCCCGACTAGCGGGAGGGGGTACGAGCAGTACTTC. As protein: CASSPPTSGRGYEQYF. Looking up the rest from reference TRBV18 and TRBJ2-7 gives the full variable domain: NAGVMQNPRHLVRRRGQEARLRCSPMKGHSHVYWYRQLPEEGLKFMVYLQKENIIDESGMPKERFSAEFPKEGPSILRIQQVVRGDSAAYFCASSPPTSGRGYEQYFGPGTRLTVT.

The gene calls are TRBV28 and TRBJ1-4; 9 nucleotides line up with TRBD1. J gave up 8 bases and V 5 bases, and 12 bases lay outside the gene matches. Germline-derived CDR1 and CDR2 are MDHEN and SYDVKM. CDR3 length: 16 amino acids. This CDR3 reads CASSPHLQGAREKLFF. Here the CDR3 DNA reads TGTGCCAGCAGTCCACACTTACAGGGGGCAAGAGAAAAACTGTTTTTT.

The rearrangement uses TRBV4-3 and TRBJ2-2, with D possibly being TRBD1 (5 bases). The CDR3 has 13 amino acids. Trimming pared 1 base from V and 9 bases from J, leaving 9 bases between. The germline V gene has CDR1 LGHNA and CDR2 YSLEER. The CDR3 DNA reads as TGCGCCAGCAGCCAAGCGCAGGGTTGGGAGCTGTTTTTT. Translation: CASSQAQGWELFF.